This T cell receptor (beta chain) comes out of a study of blood T cell repertoires in COVID-19. The table came from immunoSEQ multiplex PCR; TCRdb's copy has only in-frame clones and leaves some out. The repertoire consists of 200,000 or so clones, with about 88% occurring once and the leading ten covering roughly 2.6%. The sample comprised peripheral blood. This receptor was obtained from a woman in her fifties or sixties with acute or convalescent COVID-19.

The CDR3 DNA is TGTGCCAGTAGTATAGTCGGGGGTGAAGCTTTCTTT. The encoded protein is CASSIVGGEAFF. The chain links TRBV19 to TRBJ1-1; possible D gene TRBD1, 5 bases. This CDR3 spans 12 amino acids. Germline assignment: CDR1 LNHDA and CDR2 SQIVND (reference sequence). V was clipped by 1 base and J by 7 bases, with 7 bases between them.